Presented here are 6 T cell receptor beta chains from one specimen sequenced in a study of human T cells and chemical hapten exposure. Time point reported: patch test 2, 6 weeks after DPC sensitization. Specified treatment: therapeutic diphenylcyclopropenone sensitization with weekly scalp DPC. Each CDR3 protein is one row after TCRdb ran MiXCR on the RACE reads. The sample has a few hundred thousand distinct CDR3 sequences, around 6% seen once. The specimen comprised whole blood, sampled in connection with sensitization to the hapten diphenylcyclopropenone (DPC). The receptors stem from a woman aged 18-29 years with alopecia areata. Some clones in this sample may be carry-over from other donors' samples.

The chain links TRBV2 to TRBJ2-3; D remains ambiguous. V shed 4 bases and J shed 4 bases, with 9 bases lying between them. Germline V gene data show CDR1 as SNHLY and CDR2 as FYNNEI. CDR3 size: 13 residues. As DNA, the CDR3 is TGTGCCAGCAGTGGGTCTAGGGCAGATACGCAGTATTTT. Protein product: CASSGSRADTQYF.

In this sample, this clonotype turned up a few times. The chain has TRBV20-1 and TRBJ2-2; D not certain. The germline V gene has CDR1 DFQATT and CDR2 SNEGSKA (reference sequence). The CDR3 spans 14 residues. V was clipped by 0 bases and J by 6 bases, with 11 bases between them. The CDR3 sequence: CSARDPLGAGELFF. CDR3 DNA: TGCAGTGCTAGAGATCCGCTGGGCGCCGGGGAGCTGTTTTTT.

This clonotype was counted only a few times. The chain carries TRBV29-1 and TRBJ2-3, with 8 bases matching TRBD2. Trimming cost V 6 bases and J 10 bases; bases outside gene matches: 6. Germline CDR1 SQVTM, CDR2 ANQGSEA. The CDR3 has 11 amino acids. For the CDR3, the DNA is TGCAGCGTGGGACTAGAGAATCCGCAGTATTTT. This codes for CSVGLENPQYF.

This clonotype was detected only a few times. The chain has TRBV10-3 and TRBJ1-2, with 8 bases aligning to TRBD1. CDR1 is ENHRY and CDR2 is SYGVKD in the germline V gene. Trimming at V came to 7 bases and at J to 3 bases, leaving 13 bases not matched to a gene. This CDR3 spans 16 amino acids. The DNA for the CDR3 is TGTGCCATCAAAAAGGACAGGGCCCGCGGGGACTATGGCTACACCTTC. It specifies CAIKKDRARGDYGYTF.

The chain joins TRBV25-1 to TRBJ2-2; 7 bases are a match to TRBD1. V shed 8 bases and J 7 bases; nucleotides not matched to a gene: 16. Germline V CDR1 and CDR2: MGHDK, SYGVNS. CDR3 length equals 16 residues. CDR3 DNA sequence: TGTGCCAGCCTGGGACAGACCTTCTATCTTGGCGGGGAGCTGTTTTTT. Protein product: CASLGQTFYLGGELFF.

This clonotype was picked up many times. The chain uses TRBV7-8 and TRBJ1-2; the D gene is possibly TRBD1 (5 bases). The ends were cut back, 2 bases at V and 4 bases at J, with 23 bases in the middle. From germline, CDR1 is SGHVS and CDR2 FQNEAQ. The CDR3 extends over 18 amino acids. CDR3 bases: TGTGCCAGCAGCTTACGGGTCGTCGGGACCCAAGGAGGCTATGGCTACACCTTC. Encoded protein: CASSLRVVGTQGGYGYTF.